This T cell receptor beta chain came from a study of cytomegalovirus exposure and HLA in healthy donors. The study ran its PCR with 60 Vbeta and 13 Jbeta primers. Profiled with immunoSEQ multiplex PCR; TCRdb holds only in-frame clones, not every one. The sample gives roughly 110,000 clones, roughly 82% of which show up once; roughly 9.7% is in the top ten. Between the trimmed V and J ends, which lost 3 bases and 6 bases, there was a span of 15 bases. Per germline, CDR1 KGHSH and CDR2 LQKENI. CDR3 length: 15 residues. This chain connects TRBV18 to TRBJ1-5, with a possible D match to TRBD1 (6 bases). The TCR originated in a man aged 40-50 years in good health and CMV-seropositive. Material: PBMCs. The DNA of the CDR3 is TGTGCCAGCTCACCCGTAAAGGGGGTTATTCAGCCCCAGCATTTT. The encoded protein is CASSPVKGVIQPQHF.